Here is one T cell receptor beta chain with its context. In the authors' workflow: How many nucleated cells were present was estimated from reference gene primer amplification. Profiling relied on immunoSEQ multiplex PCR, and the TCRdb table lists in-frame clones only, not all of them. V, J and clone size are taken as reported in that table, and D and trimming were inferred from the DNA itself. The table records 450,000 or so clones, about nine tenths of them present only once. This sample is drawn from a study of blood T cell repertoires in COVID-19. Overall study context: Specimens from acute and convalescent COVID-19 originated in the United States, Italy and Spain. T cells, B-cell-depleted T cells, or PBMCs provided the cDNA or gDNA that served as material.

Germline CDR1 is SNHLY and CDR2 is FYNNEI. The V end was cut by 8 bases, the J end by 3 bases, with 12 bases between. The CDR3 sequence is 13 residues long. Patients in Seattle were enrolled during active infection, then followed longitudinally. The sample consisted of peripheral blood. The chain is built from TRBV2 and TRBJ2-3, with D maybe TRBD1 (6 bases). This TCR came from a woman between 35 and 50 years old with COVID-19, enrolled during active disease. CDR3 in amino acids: CASGRGPTDTQYF. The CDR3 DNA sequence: TGTGCCAGCGGCAGGGGTCCGACAGATACGCAGTATTTT.